These 18 T cell receptor beta chains share one sample of origin, sequenced in a study of cytomegalovirus exposure and HLA in healthy donors. Researchers ran the PCR with 60 Vbeta and 13 Jbeta primers. The repertoire was sequenced with immunoSEQ multiplex PCR; TCRdb's copy has only in-frame clones and lacks some. The table includes 150,000 to 200,000 clones, roughly four fifths detected once. The material sequenced was PBMCs. All receptors derive from a woman aged 18-35 years in good health and CMV-seronegative.

This rearrangement joins TRBV27 to TRBJ2-7; 7 nucleotides line up with TRBD2. Germline CDR1 MNHEY, CDR2 SMNVEV (reference sequence). The junction had 14 bases not matched to a gene; V was cut back by 8 bases and J by 7 bases. This CDR3 contains 14 residues. The CDR3 coding sequence is TGTGCCAGCTATCCTCGGGAGGAATCGAGGGAGCAGTACTTC. It codes for CASYPREESREQYF.

The gene calls are TRBV9 and TRBJ1-4; a weak D match, TRBD1 (6 bases). This CDR3 region has 15 residues. Germline V lookup: CDR1 SGDLS, CDR2 YYNGEE. The germline V and J ends were trimmed by 5 bases and 8 bases, with 19 bases remaining between them. This chain's CDR3 is CASSNPGPTGEKLFF. DNA for the CDR3: TGTGCCAGCAGTAATCCAGGCCCGACAGGCGAAAAACTGTTTTTT.

Concerning this clone: One end of the junction fails to match germline, which may point to a read error. The chain joins TRBV7-9 to TRBJ2-2; D is ambiguous. The CDR3 sequence is 16 residues long. Looked up from germline, CDR1 is SEHNR and CDR2 is FQNEAQ (reference sequence). CDR3 region: CSSSLGPRGDTGELFF. CDR3 nucleotides: TGTTCCAGCAGCTTAGGCCCTCGCGGAGACACCGGGGAGCTGTTTTTT.

The V call is TRBV29-1, the J call TRBJ1-2; no firm D call. V was clipped by 1 base and J by 7 bases, with 10 bases between them. The CDR3 has 12 residues. CDR1 and CDR2 from the germline V gene are SQVTM and ANQGSEA. The CDR3, as DNA: TGCAGCGTTGAAGGCCTGCATAGTGGCTACACCTTC. It translates to CSVEGLHSGYTF.

The CDR3 DNA is TGTGCCAGTAGTAAGCAGCGGGGGACCGGGGAGCTGTTTTTT. Translated: CASSKQRGTGELFF. V and J are TRBV19 and TRBJ2-2, with 8 bases that match TRBD2. The V and J ends lost 4 bases and 5 bases, in that order; junction bases with no gene match: 3. The CDR3 length is 14 residues. Germline CDR1 is LNHDA and CDR2 is SQIVND (reference sequence).

V gene TRBV25-1 combines with J gene TRBJ1-5; 8 bases are shared with TRBD1. The junction had 6 bases not matched to a gene; V was cut back by 6 bases and J by 2 bases. The CDR3 runs 15 residues. CDR1 and CDR2 from the germline V gene are MGHDK and SYGVNS. The CDR3 nucleotides are TGTGCCAGCAGACCCAGGGGGCTGGGCAATCAGCCCCAGCATTTT. As protein: CASRPRGLGNQPQHF.

This chain connects TRBV6-1 to TRBJ2-7, with D maybe TRBD2 (7 bases). The germline V and J ends were trimmed by 4 bases and 0 bases, with 13 bases remaining between them. The V gene's germline CDR1 is MNHNS and CDR2 SASEGT. The length of the CDR3 is 15 residues. Here the CDR3 reads CASSALATGSYEQYF. CDR3 coding DNA: TGTGCCAGCAGTGCACTAGCGACAGGCTCCTACGAGCAGTACTTC.

CDR3 DNA: TGCGCCAGCAGCTTCTCACAGGGGGCAGTTGAAAAACTGTTTTTT. This gives the protein CASSFSQGAVEKLFF. The V gene is TRBV5-1, the J gene TRBJ1-4, with 9 bases identical to TRBD1. The germline CDR1 and CDR2 sequences are SGHRS and YFSETQ. Losses at the gene ends were 2 bases for V and 7 bases for J; bases not matched to a gene: 6. The CDR3 runs 15 residues.

The chain recombines TRBV7-2 with TRBJ1-4; D gene uncertain. This CDR3 spans 15 amino acids. V was shortened by 5 bases and J by 3 bases, with 13 bases between the two germline ends. CDR1 is SGHTA and CDR2 is FQGNSA in the germline V gene. For the CDR3, the DNA is TGTGCCAGCAGCGAAGAAGGACTTTCTAATGAAAAACTGTTTTTT. Encoded protein: CASSEEGLSNEKLFF. Variable domain in full (rest from reference TRBV7-2 and TRBJ1-4): GAGVSQSPSNKVTEKGKDVELRCDPISGHTALYWYRQSLGQGLEFLIYFQGNSAPDKSGLPSDRFSAERTGGSVSTLTIQRTQQEDSAVYLCASSEEGLSNEKLFFGSGTQLSVL.

The chain employs TRBV28 and TRBJ2-5; TRBD2 is a possible D gene (5 bases). Germline CDR1 and CDR2: MDHEN and SYDVKM. The CDR3 has 13 residues. Trimming removed 6 bases at V and 8 bases at J, with 16 bases between. Here the CDR3 reads CASSLPPDSTQYF. The CDR3 DNA follows: TGTGCCAGCAGCCTACCCCCGGACTCAACCCAGTACTTC.

The J gene is TRBJ2-5, the V gene TRBV29-1, with 7 bases matching TRBD2. The germline CDR1 and CDR2 sequences are SQVTM and ANQGSEA. Trimming took 3 bases from V and 5 from J; bases not matched to a gene: 12. The CDR3 spans 15 residues. CDR3 nucleotide sequence: TGCAGCGTTGAGAGGGGAGGGTTCGCTGAGGAGACCCAGTACTTC. It is translated as CSVERGGFAEETQYF.

Concerning this clone itself: Other DNA sequences from this sample encode an identical CDR3 as well. The gene calls are TRBV5-1 and TRBJ2-5, with a possible D match to TRBD1 (6 bases). The germline V gene encodes CDR1 SGHRS and CDR2 YFSETQ. CDR3 size: 14 residues. V lost 0 bases and J 5 bases, leaving 11 bases between the germline ends. The DNA for the CDR3 is TGCGCCAGCAGCTTGGGAGGGGGTCAGGAGACCCAGTACTTC. Protein product: CASSLGGGQETQYF.

This chain uses TRBV6-5 with TRBJ2-5, with TRBD2 identical over 8 bases. From germline, CDR1 is MNHEY and CDR2 SVGAGI. Trimming took 0 bases from V and 4 from J; bases not matched to a gene: 1. The CDR3 sequence is 14 residues long. DNA for the CDR3: TGTGCCAGCAGTTACTCTAGCGGGACAGAGACCCAGTACTTC. It yields the protein CASSYSSGTETQYF.

This clone was recorded once. The chain uses TRBV7-2 and TRBJ1-1; 7 bases match TRBD1. Looked up from germline, CDR1 is SGHTA and CDR2 is FQGNSA. The V gene end was trimmed by 4 bases and the J gene end by 8 bases; junction bases not matched to a gene: 7. The CDR3 is 13 residues long. The CDR3 loop is CASSSARDREAFF. In nucleotides, the CDR3 is TGTGCCAGCAGCTCGGCCCGGGACAGAGAAGCTTTCTTT.

The chain employs TRBV5-4 and TRBJ2-5; weak D call: TRBD1 (5 bases). The V gene's germline CDR1 is SGHNT and CDR2 YYREEE (reference sequence). This CDR3 has 15 amino acids. V was trimmed by 1 base and J by 0 bases, leaving 10 bases between them. The CDR3 coding sequence is TGTGCCAGCAGCTTGAGCTCAGGGTACCAAGAGACCCAGTACTTC. Its translation is CASSLSSGYQETQYF.

J is TRBJ2-3 and V is TRBV28; tentatively, D is TRBD2 (5 bases). The V gene lost 2 bases and the J gene lost 4 bases, with 10 bases spanning the gap. Germline V gives CDR1 MDHEN, CDR2 SYDVKM. The CDR3 is 14 residues long. The CDR3 loop is CASSLRGIADTQYF. The CDR3 nucleotides are TGTGCCAGCAGTTTAAGAGGGATCGCAGATACGCAGTATTTT. Full variable domain (outside the CDR3, taken from reference TRBV28 and TRBJ2-3): DVKVTQSSRYLVKRTGEKVFLECVQDMDHENMFWYRQDPGLGLRLIYFSYDVKMKEKGDIPEGYSVSREKKERFSLILESASTNQTSMYLCASSLRGIADTQYFGPGTRLTVL.

This rearrangement joins TRBV5-8 to TRBJ2-7; TRBD1 matches at 8 bases. The CDR3 is 14 residues long. Germline trimming cut 2 bases from V and 2 bases from J; bases unmatched to any gene: 3. The germline V gene encodes CDR1 SGHTS and CDR2 YDEGEE. The CDR3 reads CASSFQGATYEQYF. CDR3 in DNA: TGTGCCAGCAGCTTTCAGGGGGCGACCTACGAGCAGTACTTC. The variable domain in full, completed from reference TRBV5-8 and TRBJ2-7, reads EAGVTQSPTHLIKTRGQQATLRCSPISGHTSVYWYQQALGLGLQFLLWYDEGEERNRGNFPPRFSGRQFPNYSSELNVNALELEDSALYLCASSFQGATYEQYFGPGTRLTVT.

This chain joins TRBV29-1 and TRBJ2-3; 7 bases map to TRBD2. V shed 7 bases and J 1 base; nucleotides not matched to a gene: 11. The CDR3 is 15 amino acids. Germline CDR1 reads SQVTM; CDR2 reads ANQGSEA. CDR3 nucleotides: TGCAGCGGGGCCGGGACTACTTACCGCACAGATACGCAGTATTTT. It yields the protein CSGAGTTYRTDTQYF.